This TCR beta chain appears in the sequencing data of a study of blood T cell repertoires in COVID-19. Profiling relied on immunoSEQ multiplex PCR, and the TCRdb table lists in-frame clones only, not all of them. The sample has under 150,000 clones, 88% seen once. J was trimmed by 5 bases and V by 4 bases; bases with no gene match: 3. Germline CDR1 reads SGHAT; CDR2 reads FQNNGV. There are 14 residues in the CDR3. Only one count was recorded for this clone. This receptor was identified in a human donor in a cohort sampled during active COVID-19. J is TRBJ2-3 and V is TRBV11-2, with TRBD1 matching 10 bases. The sample was peripheral blood. CDR3 loop: CASSSGQGIDTQYF. In DNA, the CDR3 is TGTGCCAGCAGCTCGGGACAGGGGATAGATACGCAGTATTTT.